These 27 T cell receptor beta chains share one sample of origin, sequenced in a study of blood T cell repertoires in COVID-19. This table comes from immunoSEQ multiplex PCR, and its TCRdb copy is limited to in-frame clones, with some not included. The sample consists of 110,000 to 150,000 clones, roughly 80% of them appearing once. Sequenced input: peripheral blood. Receptors originate from a woman in her seventies with COVID-19, enrolled during active disease.

The V call is TRBV15, the J call TRBJ1-5, with 7 nucleotides matching TRBD1. The germline CDR1 and CDR2 sequences are LNHNV and YYDKDF (reference sequence). The CDR3 covers 15 residues. V lost 0 bases to trimming and J lost 5 bases; unmatched junction nucleotides: 4. The CDR3 is CATSRDPQGDQPQHF. CDR3 in DNA: TGTGCCACCAGCAGAGATCCGCAGGGGGATCAGCCCCAGCATTTT.

The rearrangement links TRBV10-3 to TRBJ1-1; the D gene is possibly TRBD1 (5 bases). Per the germline V gene, CDR1 is ENHRY and CDR2 is SYGVKD. V gave up 0 bases and J gave up 0 bases, with 17 bases separating them. CDR3 length: 18 amino acids. Written as DNA, the CDR3 is TGTGCCATCAGTGAGTCGCGGGACGGCGTTCCATTGAACACTGAAGCTTTCTTT. Residues: CAISESRDGVPLNTEAFF.

The V gene is TRBV9, the J gene TRBJ2-3; the match to TRBD1 covers 7 bases. Losses at the gene ends were 4 bases for V and 5 bases for J; bases not matched to a gene: 7. CDR1 and CDR2 from the germline V gene are SGDLS and YYNGEE. CDR3 length equals 14 residues. CDR3 in amino acids: CASSPGGLGDTQYF. CDR3 nucleotide sequence: TGTGCCAGCAGCCCAGGGGGTCTGGGAGATACGCAGTATTTT.

The chain links TRBV10-1 to TRBJ2-1; 10 bases map to TRBD2. The junction had 11 bases not matched to a gene; V was cut back by 4 bases and J by 8 bases. The germline CDR1 and CDR2 sequences are WNHNN and SYGVQD (reference sequence). CDR3 length: 16 residues. CDR3 in DNA: TGCGCCAGCAGTGCCAGCGGGGGGGAGAAAGGCGATGAGCAGTTCTTC. Translating gives CASSASGGEKGDEQFF.

In its sample, this clone was seen a few times. The chain employs TRBV5-1 and TRBJ2-7, with D perhaps matching TRBD1 (5 bases). V was shortened by 0 bases and J by 6 bases, with 13 bases between the two germline ends. Germline CDR1 SGHRS, CDR2 YFSETQ. The CDR3 covers 14 residues. The CDR3 nucleotides read TGCGCCAGCAGCTTGGCCGGCAGGGTAACCGAGCAGTACTTC. Translating gives CASSLAGRVTEQYF.

This clone was seen more than once but under ten times. The genes are TRBV6-2 or TRBV6-3 and TRBJ2-3; TRBD2 matches at 10 bases. From germline, CDR1 is MNHEY and CDR2 SVGEGT. This CDR3 is built from 14 residues. V trimming: 6 bases; J trimming: 8 bases; junction bases outside the gene matches: 8. CDR3 in DNA: TGTGCCAGCAGCGAGGGAGCGGGGGGGGCTACGCAGTATTTT. Translation gives CASSEGAGGATQYF.

This CDR3 is CASSLATSSLGYEQYF. The CDR3 region has the DNA TGTGCCAGCAGCTTAGCGACATCTTCATTGGGCTACGAGCAGTACTTC. The gene calls are TRBV7-2 and TRBJ2-7; D is unresolved. V was shortened by 0 bases and J by 3 bases, with 15 bases between the two germline ends. CDR1 is SGHTA and CDR2 is FQGNSA in the germline V gene. There are 16 residues in the CDR3.

The CDR3 coding sequence is TGCAGCGTGACGGATAATTGGGACAGGCGGGATGAAGCTTTCTTT. Translated, it gives CSVTDNWDRRDEAFF. This chain joins TRBV29-1 and TRBJ1-1, with 8 nucleotides matching TRBD1. The V gene end was trimmed by 6 bases and the J gene end by 7 bases; junction bases not matched to a gene: 16. The germline CDR1 and CDR2 sequences are SQVTM and ANQGSEA. The CDR3 length is 15 residues.

This clone was seen a few times. The chain links TRBV28 to TRBJ1-2; D gene uncertain. Between the trimmed V and J ends, which lost 2 bases and 4 bases, there was a span of 11 bases. Germline V lookup: CDR1 MDHEN, CDR2 SYDVKM. The CDR3 contains 14 residues. In DNA form, the CDR3 reads TGTGCCAGCAGTTTAATCCCCAGCGGCTATGGCTACACCTTC. Amino acids: CASSLIPSGYGYTF.

This chain links TRBV6-6 with TRBJ1-6, with D tentatively TRBD1 (6 bases). V was clipped by 7 bases and J by 5 bases, with 12 bases between them. CDR1 and CDR2 from the germline V gene are MNHNY and SVGAGI (reference sequence). The CDR3 loop spans 14 amino acids. The CDR3 reads CASTGQSNNSPLHF. Written as DNA, the CDR3 is TGTGCCAGCACCGGACAGTCTAATAATTCACCCCTCCACTTT.

The chain recombines TRBV10-1 with TRBJ1-2; D is unresolved. Germline-derived CDR1 and CDR2 are WNHNN and SYGVQD (reference sequence). Trimming took 0 bases from V and 4 from J, leaving 9 bases between them. The CDR3 is 14 residues long. The CDR3 sequence is CASSESISSYGYTF. CDR3 nucleotide sequence: TGCGCCAGCAGTGAGTCCATAAGCTCCTATGGCTACACCTTC.

This clone was detected only once. This chain joins TRBV12-5 and TRBJ2-7; weak D call: TRBD2 (6 bases). CDR1 is LGHNT and CDR2 is FRNRAP in the germline V gene. V lost 6 bases and J 12 bases, leaving 24 bases between the germline ends. The CDR3 extends over 14 amino acids. Here the CDR3 reads CASGLGWRDVSGYF. CDR3 DNA: TGTGCTAGTGGACTAGGGTGGCGGGATGTATCGGGGTACTTC.

V and J are TRBV24-1 and TRBJ2-7; weak D call: TRBD1 (5 bases). Germline loops: CDR1 KGHDR, CDR2 SFDVKD. The CDR3 covers 11 residues. Trimming stripped 11 bases from V and 3 bases from J, with 10 bases between. The CDR3 spells CAIGDSYEQYF. As DNA, the CDR3 is TGTGCCATTGGAGACAGCTACGAGCAGTACTTC.

The chain has TRBV5-1 and TRBJ2-7; 12 bases map to TRBD1. The CDR3 contains 16 residues. From germline, CDR1 is SGHRS and CDR2 YFSETQ. The J segment lost 5 bases and the V segment lost 4 bases, leaving 10 bases of the junction unmatched. The CDR3 DNA reads as TGCGCCAGCAGCCCGGGGACAGGGGGCCTTGCCCACGAGCAGTACTTC. It encodes CASSPGTGGLAHEQYF.

This clone turned up a few times. The V call is TRBV15, the J call TRBJ2-3, with D tentatively TRBD1 (6 bases). With 1 base removed from V and 3 bases from J, the gap between germline ends came to 8 bases. This CDR3 is 14 amino acids long. Germline CDR1 reads LNHNV; CDR2 reads YYDKDF (reference sequence). The CDR3 is CATSRGTETDTQYF. CDR3 DNA: TGTGCCACCAGCAGAGGGACAGAAACAGATACGCAGTATTTT.

V and J are TRBV28 and TRBJ2-5; TRBD2 agrees at 14 bases. The germline CDR1 and CDR2 sequences are MDHEN and SYDVKM. This CDR3 spans 19 amino acids. The V segment lost 6 bases and the J segment 2 bases; nucleotides outside the gene matches: 14. The CDR3 protein is CASSRRNLRLAGGQETQYF. The DNA for the CDR3 is TGTGCCAGCAGCCGAAGAAATCTTAGACTAGCGGGGGGGCAAGAGACCCAGTACTTC.

The rearrangement links TRBV7-2 to TRBJ1-2, with 9 bases identical to TRBD1. The CDR3 spans 15 residues. Germline values: CDR1 SGHTA, CDR2 FQGNSA. Trimming removed 4 bases from V and 4 bases from J; junction bases left unmatched: 7. The CDR3 sequence is CASSSGTGLSYGYTF. DNA for the CDR3: TGTGCCAGCAGCTCCGGGACAGGGCTTTCCTATGGCTACACCTTC.

The rearrangement uses TRBV5-1 and TRBJ1-2, with D maybe TRBD1 (6 bases). Between the trimmed V and J ends, which lost 4 bases and 6 bases, there was a span of 13 bases. The CDR3 is 13 residues long. Per the germline V gene, CDR1 is SGHRS and CDR2 is YFSETQ. The CDR3 loop is CASSHDGTNGYTF. CDR3 in DNA: TGCGCCAGCAGCCACGACGGGACAAATGGCTACACCTTC.

The chain carries TRBV10-2 and TRBJ2-3, with TRBD1 matching 8 bases. The germline V gene encodes CDR1 WSHSY and CDR2 SAAADI. CDR3 size: 15 residues. V trimming: 6 bases; J trimming: 0 bases; junction bases outside the gene matches: 5. The CDR3 loop is CASRAGGFSTDTQYF. The DNA for the CDR3 is TGCGCCAGCAGGGCAGGGGGCTTTAGCACAGATACGCAGTATTTT.

The V gene is TRBV24-1, the J gene TRBJ2-2; no reliable D call. V was cut by 5 bases and J by 9 bases, with 6 bases left in between. Germline V gene data show CDR1 as KGHDR and CDR2 as SFDVKD. CDR3 length: 11 residues. CDR3 loop: CATSVGRELFF. In nucleotides, the CDR3 is TGTGCCACCAGTGTGGGCCGGGAGCTGTTTTTT.

The chain is built from TRBV11-2 and TRBJ2-2; TRBD2 might be the D (7 bases). CDR3 length: 15 amino acids. Germline V lookup: CDR1 SGHAT, CDR2 FQNNGV. Trimming removed 2 bases from V and 5 bases from J, with 12 bases in between. The CDR3 region has the DNA TGTGCCAGCAGCTTATTACAGGGAGGGACCGGGGAGCTGTTTTTT. Translated, it gives CASSLLQGGTGELFF.

The chain employs TRBV6-1 and TRBJ2-7; 7 bases agree with TRBD2. Per germline, CDR1 MNHNS and CDR2 SASEGT. J lost 1 base, V lost 2 bases, and 5 bases had no gene match. This CDR3 has 15 amino acids. The CDR3 region has the DNA TGTGCCAGCAGTGAATCCGGGGGGAGTTCCTACGAGCAGTACTTC. Its protein is CASSESGGSSYEQYF.

The chain carries TRBV7-8 and TRBJ2-3; TRBD1 is a possible D gene (6 bases). This CDR3 comprises 16 residues. V lost 0 bases to trimming and J lost 1 base, with 11 bases between them. Germline V CDR1 and CDR2: SGHVS, FQNEAQ. The DNA for the CDR3 is TGTGCCAGCAGCTTAGCGACGGCAGGGGGCACAGATACGCAGTATTTT. It yields the protein CASSLATAGGTDTQYF.

CDR3 region: CASTRGTEAFF. In DNA form, the CDR3 reads TGTGCCAGCACCCGAGGGACTGAAGCTTTCTTT. The chain has TRBV6-5 and TRBJ1-1; D is uncertain. CDR3 size: 11 residues. Deletions cut 7 bases from V and 5 bases from J, with 8 bases between. Germline assignment: CDR1 MNHEY and CDR2 SVGAGI.

The genes are TRBV2 and TRBJ1-2, with 8 positions matching TRBD1. After removal of 4 bases from V and 6 bases from J, the junction contained 4 bases not matched to a gene. The CDR3 loop spans 13 amino acids. Germline CDR1 is SNHLY and CDR2 is FYNNEI. CDR3 coding DNA: TGTGCCAGCAGTGGACAGGGGTTCAATGGCTACACCTTC. Translating it yields CASSGQGFNGYTF. Full variable domain (rest looked up from reference TRBV2 and TRBJ1-2): EPEVTQTPSHQVTQMGQEVILRCVPISNHLYFYWYRQILGQKVEFLVSFYNNEISEKSEIFDDQFSVERPDGSNFTLKIRSTKLEDSAMYFCASSGQGFNGYTFGSGTRLTVV.

The chain combines TRBV4-1 with TRBJ2-1; 8 positions agree with TRBD2. Germline trimming cut 1 base from V and 6 bases from J; bases unmatched to any gene: 11. The CDR3 has 17 residues. Germline V gives CDR1 MGHRA, CDR2 YSYEKL. CDR3 residues: CASSQAVGLAGGNEQFF. The CDR3 bases are TGCGCCAGCAGCCAAGCCGTCGGACTAGCCGGTGGCAATGAGCAGTTCTTC.

The chain uses TRBV28 and TRBJ1-6; 11 bases agree with TRBD1. The V gene end was trimmed by 5 bases and the J gene end by 11 bases; junction bases not matched to a gene: 8. The CDR3 totals 15 residues. The germline V gene has CDR1 MDHEN and CDR2 SYDVKM. This CDR3 reads CASSTWTGGRTPLHF. CDR3 in DNA: TGTGCCAGCAGTACGTGGACAGGGGGCAGGACACCCCTCCACTTT.